The 29 T cell receptor beta chains listed next were all sequenced from one sample in a study of blood T cell repertoires in COVID-19 (dated by TCRdb to the early 2020s). Library construction relied on the immunoSEQ multiplex PCR assay. The table comes from immuneACCESS by way of TCRdb, which keeps in-frame sequences with V and J called. Part of the clones is missing from these tables; in studies checked, under half for an unresolved V gene and the rest for unknown reasons. A total of about 300,000 clones appear in this sample, 90% of them only once. 6.5% to 8% of the sample goes to the ten largest clones. The specimen was peripheral blood. The receptors derive from a woman aged 25 to 39 with COVID-19, enrolled during active disease.

The CDR3 bases are TGCGCCAGCAGCTGGGGGGAGGGCTCACCCCTCCACTTT. Protein: CASSWGEGSPLHF. The chain recombines TRBV5-1 with TRBJ1-6; D may be TRBD1 (5 bases). Germline V CDR1 and CDR2: SGHRS, YFSETQ. The CDR3 covers 13 residues. Trimming took 3 bases from V and 10 from J, leaving 11 bases between them.

V gene TRBV28 combines with J gene TRBJ1-2, with D possibly matching TRBD1 (6 bases). The germline V gene encodes CDR1 MDHEN and CDR2 SYDVKM. The CDR3 extends over 13 amino acids. The germline V and J ends were trimmed by 8 bases and 8 bases, with 18 bases remaining between them. The CDR3 sequence: CASSVQGRGGYTF. CDR3 sequence (DNA): TGTGCCAGCTCGGTCCAGGGGCGAGGGGGCTACACCTTC.

The table lists this clone with a count of one. The chain combines TRBV10-1 with TRBJ1-1; D call uncertain. The germline V gene encodes CDR1 WNHNN and CDR2 SYGVQD (reference sequence). V gave up 2 bases and J gave up 1 base, with 8 bases separating them. The CDR3 length is 14 residues. The CDR3 spells CASSEAGKNTEAFF. The CDR3 DNA sequence: TGCGCCAGCAGTGAGGCGGGGAAGAACACTGAAGCTTTCTTT.

This chain uses TRBV4-1 with TRBJ1-1, with a tentative D call TRBD1 (5 bases). Trimming stripped 4 bases from V and 4 bases from J, with 16 bases between. CDR1 is MGHRA and CDR2 is YSYEKL in the germline V gene. The CDR3 has 15 residues. CDR3 residues: CASSLLPQGGTEAFF. In DNA form, the CDR3 reads TGCGCCAGCAGCCTCCTACCCCAGGGAGGCACTGAAGCTTTCTTT.

This clone is medium-sized within its sample. The chain recombines TRBV3-1 (or the pseudogene TRBV3-2) with TRBJ2-5; D is possibly TRBD2 (5 bases). Looked up from germline, CDR1 is LGHDT and CDR2 is YNNKEL (reference sequence). The CDR3 sequence is 13 residues long. The V end was cut by 4 bases, the J end by 6 bases, with 12 bases between. The DNA for the CDR3 is TGTGCCAGCAGCCCCCGGACTCCCCAGACCCAGTACTTC. Protein product: CASSPRTPQTQYF.

This chain uses TRBV4-1 with TRBJ2-7, with 10 nucleotides matching TRBD2. V shed 1 base and J 5 bases; nucleotides not matched to a gene: 11. This CDR3 contains 17 residues. The V gene's germline CDR1 is MGHRA and CDR2 YSYEKL. In nucleotides, the CDR3 is TGCGCCAGCAGCCAAGGAGCTGGTCTAGCGGGAGCGAACGAGCAGTACTTC. Protein product: CASSQGAGLAGANEQYF.

A note on this clone: Here the CDR3 omits its conserved ending phenylalanine or tryptophan, so a read error is the likely source. It is unclear where the CDR3 begins or ends on the DNA, so no DNA is shown, and the CDR3 is as TCRdb lists it. The chain links TRBV23-1 to TRBJ1-1; the table's TRBD1 call for D was not verified on the DNA. TRBV23-1 is an ORF; its function is uncertain. The CDR3 contains 8 residues when both ends are counted. The CDR3 sequence is CASSVPRG.

The chain couples TRBV7-3 to TRBJ2-1, with D uncertain. The germline V gene encodes CDR1 SGHTA and CDR2 FQGTGA. CDR3 length: 14 residues. The V end was cut by 5 bases, the J end by 0 bases, with 8 bases between. Here the CDR3 DNA reads TGTGCCAGCAGCAGTGCTACCTCCTACAATGAGCAGTTCTTC. Translated, it gives CASSSATSYNEQFF.

This chain connects TRBV4-2 to TRBJ2-4; TRBD2 aligns across 7 bases. Germline CDR1 LGHNA, CDR2 YNFKEQ. After removal of 0 bases from V and 1 base from J, the junction contained 6 bases not matched to a gene. The CDR3 extends over 17 amino acids. The DNA of the CDR3 is TGTGCCAGCAGCCAAGATTTGGGGGAGGGTGCCAAAAACATTCAGTACTTC. Translated: CASSQDLGEGAKNIQYF.

The chain joins TRBV14 to TRBJ2-3; possible D gene TRBD1, 5 bases. CDR1 and CDR2 (germline): SGHDN, FVKESK. There are 13 residues in the CDR3. Trimming removed 8 bases at V and 5 bases at J, with 14 bases between. The CDR3 reads CASGAVRGDTQYF. CDR3 DNA: TGTGCCAGCGGGGCCGTACGAGGAGATACGCAGTATTTT.

The rearrangement joins TRBV9 to TRBJ2-1, with 7 bases aligning to TRBD1. Germline CDR1 is SGDLS and CDR2 is YYNGEE. V was pared by 2 bases and J by 3 bases, with 5 bases of the junction left unmatched. The CDR3 is made up of 15 amino acids. CDR3 nucleotide sequence: TGTGCCAGCAGCGTTACGGGACAGCACTACAATGAGCAGTTCTTC. This encodes CASSVTGQHYNEQFF.

This clone was detected once. V gene TRBV5-5 combines with J gene TRBJ1-4, with D perhaps matching TRBD1 (6 bases). V lost 3 bases, J lost 4 bases, and 16 bases lay in between. The germline V gene encodes CDR1 SGHKS and CDR2 YYEKEE (reference sequence). The CDR3 contains 16 residues. For the CDR3, the DNA is TGTGCCAGCAGCTCCGGGACAAGAGTACTTAATGAAAAACTGTTTTTT. This codes for CASSSGTRVLNEKLFF. Full variable domain (rest looked up from reference TRBV5-5 and TRBJ1-4): DAGVTQSPTHLIKTRGQQVTLRCSPISGHKSVSWYQQVLGQGPQFIFQYYEKEERGRGNFPDRFSARQFPNYSSELNVNALLLGDSALYLCASSSGTRVLNEKLFFGSGTQLSVL.

The V call is TRBV7-3, the J call TRBJ2-7; TRBD1 is a possible D gene (6 bases). Trimming pared 2 bases from V and 4 bases from J, leaving 15 bases between. Germline CDR1 SGHTA, CDR2 FQGTGA. This CDR3 is built from 15 residues. CDR3 coding DNA: TGTGCCAGCAGCTTAGGGGGCCTTTCCCCGTACGAGCAGTACTTC. Translated, it gives CASSLGGLSPYEQYF.

The chain is built from TRBV5-1 and TRBJ1-2, with 7 positions matching TRBD1. Trimming removed 5 bases from V and 4 bases from J; junction bases left unmatched: 5. This CDR3 comprises 13 residues. Germline V gene data show CDR1 as SGHRS and CDR2 as YFSETQ. Here the CDR3 reads CASRTDRVYGYTF. The CDR3 nucleotides are TGCGCCAGCAGAACCGACAGGGTCTATGGCTACACCTTC.

V gene TRBV10-1 combines with J gene TRBJ2-7, with TRBD2 matching over 7 bases. The V and J ends lost 6 bases and 6 bases, in that order; junction bases with no gene match: 8. Germline V lookup: CDR1 WNHNN, CDR2 SYGVQD (reference sequence). The CDR3 runs 13 residues. DNA of the CDR3: TGCGCCAGCAGCCGGGACTCGGGGGGCGAGCAGTACTTC. Translation: CASSRDSGGEQYF.

This CDR3 reads CASRETTGSSYEQYF. CDR3 in DNA: TGTGCCAGCAGGGAAACGACAGGGAGCTCCTACGAGCAGTACTTC. The V and J genes are TRBV2 and TRBJ2-7; TRBD1 agrees at 7 bases. The germline V gene has CDR1 SNHLY and CDR2 FYNNEI. With 6 bases clipped from V and 0 bases from J, the junction kept 8 bases outside the gene matches. CDR3 length: 15 residues.

The chain combines TRBV5-5 with TRBJ2-3; D gene ambiguous. Trimming shortened V by 0 bases and J by 0 bases, and 8 bases separated the two germline ends. CDR3 size: 15 residues. Germline CDR1 reads SGHKS; CDR2 reads YYEKEE (reference sequence). The chain's CDR3 is CASSLVGASTDTQYF. The CDR3 bases are TGTGCCAGCAGCTTGGTGGGCGCCAGCACAGATACGCAGTATTTT.

The chain has TRBV18 and TRBJ1-2, with TRBD1 identical over 8 bases. CDR3 length: 12 residues. Germline V gene data show CDR1 as KGHSH and CDR2 as LQKENI. The V segment lost 6 bases and the J segment 7 bases; nucleotides outside the gene matches: 4. The CDR3 nucleotides are TGTGCCAGCTCCCAGGGGGCAGCTGGCTACACCTTC. Its protein product is CASSQGAAGYTF.

This clone was counted only a few times. This sequence joins TRBV7-2 and TRBJ1-1; 8 bases are a match to TRBD1. With 5 bases clipped from V and 1 base from J, the junction kept 6 bases outside the gene matches. The CDR3 has 15 residues. The germline V gene encodes CDR1 SGHTA and CDR2 FQGNSA. CDR3: CASSRTGPGNTEAFF. As DNA, the CDR3 is TGTGCCAGCAGCCGGACAGGGCCGGGGAACACTGAAGCTTTCTTT.

The V gene is TRBV6-7, the J gene TRBJ1-2, with unresolved D. TRBV6-7 is filed as an ORF, its function uncertain. The CDR3 runs 14 residues. V lost 6 bases and J lost 3, with 14 bases in between. The CDR3 loop is CASSTAGQYYGYTF. The CDR3 DNA is TGTGCCAGCAGCACCGCGGGCCAGTACTATGGCTACACCTTC.

The rearrangement joins TRBV4-1 to TRBJ2-7; D uncertain. This CDR3 contains 15 residues. Germline V gene sequence: CDR1 MGHRA, CDR2 YSYEKL. The germline V and J ends were trimmed by 3 bases and 7 bases, with 19 bases remaining between them. The CDR3 spells CASSHPRVPSEEQYF. The CDR3 nucleotides read TGCGCCAGCAGCCATCCCCGGGTCCCCTCGGAGGAGCAGTACTTC.

Here the CDR3 DNA reads TGTGCCAGCAGCCAGGGACAGGGCCTAAATTCACCCCTCCACTTT. This encodes CASSQGQGLNSPLHF. V and J are TRBV14 and TRBJ1-6, with 9 bases aligning to TRBD1. The CDR3 runs 15 residues. Germline assignment: CDR1 SGHDN and CDR2 FVKESK. The V and J ends lost 3 bases and 7 bases, in that order; junction bases with no gene match: 4.

The chain couples TRBV10-2 to TRBJ2-1; 7 nucleotides match TRBD1. The CDR3 is 14 amino acids. J lost 2 bases, V lost 6 bases, and 4 bases had no gene match. In germline, CDR1 is WSHSY, CDR2 SAAADI. The CDR3 DNA follows: TGCGCCAGCAGGGGGACAGATACCTACAATGAGCAGTTCTTC. This encodes CASRGTDTYNEQFF.

This clone was observed a single time. The CDR3 nucleotides are TGTGCCAGCAGCCCCTTTCGAGGGAGCTCCTACAATGAGCAGTTCTTC. This gives the protein CASSPFRGSSYNEQFF. The chain combines TRBV6-6 with TRBJ2-1; D may be TRBD2 (5 bases). The CDR3 extends over 16 amino acids. V was pared by 6 bases and J by 0 bases, with 15 bases between. Germline-derived CDR1 and CDR2 are MNHNY and SVGAGI (reference sequence).

The J gene is TRBJ1-1, the V gene TRBV28, with 8 bases that match TRBD1. V lost 5 bases to trimming and J lost 7 bases; unmatched junction nucleotides: 15. The CDR3 covers 16 residues. Germline V CDR1 and CDR2: MDHEN, SYDVKM. CDR3 bases: TGTGCCAGCAGTCCTAACAGGGGGGGGCAAAGGGTTGAAGCTTTCTTT. This sequence encodes CASSPNRGGQRVEAFF. Supplemented by reference TRBV28 and TRBJ1-1, the full variable domain reads DVKVTQSSRYLVKRTGEKVFLECVQDMDHENMFWYRQDPGLGLRLIYFSYDVKMKEKGDIPEGYSVSREKKERFSLILESASTNQTSMYLCASSPNRGGQRVEAFFGQGTRLTVV.

The chain uses TRBV28 and TRBJ2-7; D possibly corresponds to TRBD2 (5 bases). V was trimmed by 6 bases and J by 6 bases, leaving 21 bases between them. The CDR3 length is 15 residues. Per the germline V gene, CDR1 is MDHEN and CDR2 is SYDVKM. The CDR3 sequence is CASSPGLLQLTEQYF. As DNA, the CDR3 is TGTGCCAGCAGCCCAGGACTCCTTCAACTTACCGAGCAGTACTTC.

This clone was detected once. The V and J genes are TRBV3-1 (or the pseudogene TRBV3-2) and TRBJ1-2, with TRBD1 matching over 7 bases. The CDR3 has 13 amino acids. The germline V gene encodes CDR1 LGHDT and CDR2 YNNKEL (reference sequence). J lost 8 bases, V lost 1 base, and 4 bases had no gene match. The CDR3 spells CASSQALQGGYTF. The DNA for the CDR3 is TGTGCCAGCAGCCAAGCTTTACAGGGGGGCTACACCTTC.

The genes are TRBV10-1 and TRBJ1-6; D unclear. The CDR3 loop spans 13 amino acids. Per germline, CDR1 WNHNN and CDR2 SYGVQD (reference sequence). V lost 3 bases to trimming and J lost 7 bases, with 7 bases between them. Here the CDR3 reads CASSDTVNSPLHF. The CDR3 coding sequence is TGCGCCAGCAGTGATACAGTAAATTCACCCCTCCACTTT.

Remarks on this clone: In the same sample, other DNA sequences code for this CDR3. This chain links TRBV5-1 with TRBJ1-4; TRBD1 agrees at 7 bases. V was clipped by 2 bases and J by 5 bases; unmatched bases: 6. This CDR3 region has 15 residues. Germline values: CDR1 SGHRS, CDR2 YFSETQ. This chain's CDR3 is CASSLGGGGNEKLFF. DNA of the CDR3: TGCGCCAGCAGCTTAGGGGGCGGCGGAAATGAAAAACTGTTTTTT.